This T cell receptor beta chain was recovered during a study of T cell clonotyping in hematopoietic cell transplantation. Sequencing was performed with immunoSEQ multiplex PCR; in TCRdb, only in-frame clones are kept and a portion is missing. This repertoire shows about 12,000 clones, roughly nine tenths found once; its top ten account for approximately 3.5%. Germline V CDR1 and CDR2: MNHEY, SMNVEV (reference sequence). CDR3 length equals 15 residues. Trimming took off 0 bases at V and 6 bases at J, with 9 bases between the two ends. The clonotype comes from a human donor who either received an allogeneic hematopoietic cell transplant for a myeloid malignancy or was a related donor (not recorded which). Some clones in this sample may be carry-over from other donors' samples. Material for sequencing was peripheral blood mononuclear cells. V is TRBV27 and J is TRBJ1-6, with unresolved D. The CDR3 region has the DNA TGTGCCAGCAGTTTATCTCCGGGAAGTAATTCACCCCTCCACTTT. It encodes CASSLSPGSNSPLHF.